The clone carrying this TCR beta chain was detected ten times or more. What it binds is unknown. TCRdb redid the calling of the PCR reads with MiXCR, one entry per CDR3 protein. Here the sample spans fewer than 350,000 distinct CDR3 sequences, about 21% being singletons. This sample was included in a study of molecular identifiers for immune sequencing clone quantification. Findings and caveats of the study: Identical TCR molecules sharing a barcode could underestimate highly expanded clone sizes.

V dropped 7 bases and J dropped 5; count of bases not matched to a gene: 8. The germline gives CDR1 SGDLS, CDR2 YYNGEE. The CDR3 is made up of 15 amino acids. This sequence originates from a human donor in good health. Some libraries in this study had Jurkat cell RNA spiked in. Sequencing was done on a sample of naive CD8+ T cells from blood, with Jurkat cell RNA spiked in. Sample subset: FACS-sorted CD8+CD4-CCR7+CD45RA+ naive T cells. The genes are TRBV9 and TRBJ2-5; 13 bases are a match to TRBD2. The CDR3 DNA is TGTGCCAGCCCCTCCCGGACTAGCGGGGGTGAGACCCAGTACTTC. Protein product: CASPSRTSGGETQYF.